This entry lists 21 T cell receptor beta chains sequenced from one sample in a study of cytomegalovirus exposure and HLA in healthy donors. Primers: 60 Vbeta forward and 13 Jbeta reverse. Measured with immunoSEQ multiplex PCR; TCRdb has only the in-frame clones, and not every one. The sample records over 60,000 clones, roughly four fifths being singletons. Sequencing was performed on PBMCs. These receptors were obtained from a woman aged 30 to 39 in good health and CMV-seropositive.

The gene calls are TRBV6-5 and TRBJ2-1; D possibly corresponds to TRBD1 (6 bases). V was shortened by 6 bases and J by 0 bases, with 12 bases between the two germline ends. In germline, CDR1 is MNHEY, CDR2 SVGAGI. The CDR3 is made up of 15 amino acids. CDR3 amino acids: CASSQGILSYNEQFF. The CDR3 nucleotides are TGTGCCAGCAGCCAGGGGATCCTCTCCTACAATGAGCAGTTCTTC.

The CDR3 bases are TGTGCCAGCAGCTTATCCAGGCGTGATGAAAAACTGTTTTTT. Protein: CASSLSRRDEKLFF. The chain links TRBV7-2 to TRBJ1-4; D is unclear. Germline CDR1 and CDR2: SGHTA and FQGNSA. CDR3 length: 14 amino acids. V shed 2 bases and J shed 6 bases, with 10 bases lying between them.

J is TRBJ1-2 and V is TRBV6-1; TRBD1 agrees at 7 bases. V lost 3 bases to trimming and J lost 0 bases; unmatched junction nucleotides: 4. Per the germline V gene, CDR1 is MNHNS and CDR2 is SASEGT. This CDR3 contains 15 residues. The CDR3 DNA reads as TGTGCCAGCAGTGAGGGGACAGCTCCTAACTATGGCTACACCTTC. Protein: CASSEGTAPNYGYTF.

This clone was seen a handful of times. The CDR3 is CASRIRGPGQETQYF. CDR3 DNA: TGTGCCAGCAGAATAAGGGGGCCGGGTCAAGAGACCCAGTACTTC. The chain has TRBV7-2 and TRBJ2-5, with 7 positions matching TRBD1. CDR1 and CDR2 (germline): SGHTA, FQGNSA. CDR3 length: 15 residues. The V segment lost 6 bases and the J segment 2 bases; nucleotides outside the gene matches: 9.

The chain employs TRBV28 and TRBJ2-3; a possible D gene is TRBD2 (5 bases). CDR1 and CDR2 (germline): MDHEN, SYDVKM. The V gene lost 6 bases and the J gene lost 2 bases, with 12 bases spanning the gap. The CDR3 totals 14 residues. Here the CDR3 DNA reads TGTGCCAGCAGCGAGGGCGGGTCCACAGATACGCAGTATTTT. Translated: CASSEGGSTDTQYF.

The CDR3 DNA sequence: TGTGCCAGCAGCTTAGGAGGCGGTGTCGATTACAATGAGCAGTTCTTC. Amino acid sequence: CASSLGGGVDYNEQFF. The rearrangement uses TRBV5-4 and TRBJ2-1; D may be TRBD2 (5 bases). Trimming removed 2 bases at V and 4 bases at J, with 16 bases between. The V gene's germline CDR1 is SGHNT and CDR2 YYREEE (reference sequence). The CDR3 length is 16 residues. The full variable domain, its missing parts supplied by reference TRBV5-4 and TRBJ2-1, is ETGVTQSPTHLIKTRGQQVTLRCSSQSGHNTVSWYQQALGQGPQFIFQYYREEENGRGNFPPRFSGLQFPNYSSELNVNALELDDSALYLCASSLGGGVDYNEQFFGPGTRLTVL.

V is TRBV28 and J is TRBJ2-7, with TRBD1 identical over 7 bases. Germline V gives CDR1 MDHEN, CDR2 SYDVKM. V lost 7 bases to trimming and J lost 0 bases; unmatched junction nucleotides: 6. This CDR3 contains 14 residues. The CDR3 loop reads CASIEQGSSYEQYF. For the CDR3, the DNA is TGTGCCAGCATAGAACAGGGGAGCTCCTACGAGCAGTACTTC.

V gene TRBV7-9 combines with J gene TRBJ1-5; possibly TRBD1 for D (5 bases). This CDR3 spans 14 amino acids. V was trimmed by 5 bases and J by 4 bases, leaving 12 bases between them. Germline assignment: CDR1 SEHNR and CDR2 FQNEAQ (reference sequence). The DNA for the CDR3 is TGTGCCAGCAGCCCGGACGGGGGGAATCAGCCCCAGCATTTT. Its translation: CASSPDGGNQPQHF.

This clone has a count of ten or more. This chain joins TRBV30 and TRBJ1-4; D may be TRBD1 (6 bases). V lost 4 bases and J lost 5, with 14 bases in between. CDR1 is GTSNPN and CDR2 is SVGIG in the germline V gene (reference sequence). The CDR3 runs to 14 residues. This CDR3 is CAWMQGKWNEKLFF. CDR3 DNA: TGTGCCTGGATGCAGGGGAAGTGGAATGAAAAACTGTTTTTT.

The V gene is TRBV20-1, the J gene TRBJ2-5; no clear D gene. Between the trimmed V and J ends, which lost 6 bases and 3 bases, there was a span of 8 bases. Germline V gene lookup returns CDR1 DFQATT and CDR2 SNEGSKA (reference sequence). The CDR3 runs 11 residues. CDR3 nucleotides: TGCAGTGCAGCCCCCGAAGAGACCCAGTACTTC. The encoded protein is CSAAPEETQYF.

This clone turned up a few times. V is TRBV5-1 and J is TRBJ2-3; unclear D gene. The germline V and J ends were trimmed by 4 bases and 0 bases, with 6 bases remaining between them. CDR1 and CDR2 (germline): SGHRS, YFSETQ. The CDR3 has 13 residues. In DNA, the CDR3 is TGCGCCAGCAGCGTCTCTAGCACAGATACGCAGTATTTT. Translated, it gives CASSVSSTDTQYF.

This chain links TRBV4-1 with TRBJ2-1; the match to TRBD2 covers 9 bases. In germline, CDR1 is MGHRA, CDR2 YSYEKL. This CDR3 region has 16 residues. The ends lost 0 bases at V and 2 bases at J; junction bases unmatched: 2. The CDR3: CASSQEQREAYNEQFF. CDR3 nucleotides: TGCGCCAGCAGCCAAGAACAGCGGGAGGCCTACAATGAGCAGTTCTTC.

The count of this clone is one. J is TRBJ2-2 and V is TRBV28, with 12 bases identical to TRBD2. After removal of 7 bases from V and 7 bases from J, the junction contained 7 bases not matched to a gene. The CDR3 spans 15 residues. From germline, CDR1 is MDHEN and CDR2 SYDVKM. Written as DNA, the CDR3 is TGTGCCAGCATGAGACTAGCGGGAGTGGACGGGGAGCTGTTTTTT. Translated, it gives CASMRLAGVDGELFF.

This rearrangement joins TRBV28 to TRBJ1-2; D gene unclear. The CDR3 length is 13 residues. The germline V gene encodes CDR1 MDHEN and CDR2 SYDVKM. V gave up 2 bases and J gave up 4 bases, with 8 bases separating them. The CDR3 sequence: CASSLPQLYGYTF. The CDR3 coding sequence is TGTGCCAGCAGTTTACCCCAACTCTATGGCTACACCTTC.

The CDR3 loop is CSASRYTEAFF. The DNA of the CDR3 is TGCAGTGCTAGTCGTTACACTGAAGCTTTCTTT. The rearrangement joins TRBV20-1 to TRBJ1-1; D is unclear. Trimming shortened V by 3 bases and J by 3 bases, and 5 bases separated the two germline ends. This CDR3 is 11 amino acids long. Germline V gene sequence: CDR1 DFQATT, CDR2 SNEGSKA (reference sequence).

Written as DNA, the CDR3 is TGTGCCAGCAGCCAAGAACTGAGCTCCTACGAGCAGTACTTC. Its protein is CASSQELSSYEQYF. The chain is built from TRBV4-2 and TRBJ2-7, with D unresolved. The length of the CDR3 is 14 residues. Between the trimmed V and J ends, which lost 0 bases and 0 bases, there was a span of 6 bases. Germline V CDR1 and CDR2: LGHNA, YNFKEQ.

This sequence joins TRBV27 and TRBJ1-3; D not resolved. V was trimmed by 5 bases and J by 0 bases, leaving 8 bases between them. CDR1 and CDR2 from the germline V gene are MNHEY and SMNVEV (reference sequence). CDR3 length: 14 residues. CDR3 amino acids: CASSKTYSGNTIYF. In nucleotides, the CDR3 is TGTGCCAGCAGTAAAACATACTCTGGAAACACCATATATTTT.

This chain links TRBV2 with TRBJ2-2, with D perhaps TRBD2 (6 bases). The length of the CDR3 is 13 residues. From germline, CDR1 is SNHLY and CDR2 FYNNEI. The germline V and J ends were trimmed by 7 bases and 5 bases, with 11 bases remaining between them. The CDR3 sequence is CASKSEGTGELFF. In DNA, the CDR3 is TGTGCCAGCAAGTCGGAGGGGACCGGGGAGCTGTTTTTT. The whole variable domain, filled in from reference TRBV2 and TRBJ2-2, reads EPEVTQTPSHQVTQMGQEVILRCVPISNHLYFYWYRQILGQKVEFLVSFYNNEISEKSEIFDDQFSVERPDGSNFTLKIRSTKLEDSAMYFCASKSEGTGELFFGEGSRLTVL.

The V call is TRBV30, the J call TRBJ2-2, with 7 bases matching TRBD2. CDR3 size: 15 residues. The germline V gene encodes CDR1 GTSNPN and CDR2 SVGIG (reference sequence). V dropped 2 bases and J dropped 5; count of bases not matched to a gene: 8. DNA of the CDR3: TGTGCCTGGAGTAGCTTGGGGGGGGAGACCGGGGAGCTGTTTTTT. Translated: CAWSSLGGETGELFF.

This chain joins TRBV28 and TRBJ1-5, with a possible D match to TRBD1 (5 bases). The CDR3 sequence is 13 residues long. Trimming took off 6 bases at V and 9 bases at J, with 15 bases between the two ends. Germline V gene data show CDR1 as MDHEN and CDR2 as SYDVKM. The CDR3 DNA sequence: TGTGCCAGCAGCGTACCGGGGGAAGGGCCCCAGCATTTT. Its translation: CASSVPGEGPQHF.

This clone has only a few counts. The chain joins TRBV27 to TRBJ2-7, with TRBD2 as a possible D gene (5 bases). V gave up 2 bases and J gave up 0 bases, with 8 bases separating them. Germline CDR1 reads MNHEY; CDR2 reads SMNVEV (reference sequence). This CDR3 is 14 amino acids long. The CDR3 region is CASSLTGSSYEQYF. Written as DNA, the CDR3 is TGTGCCAGCAGTTTAACGGGATCCTCCTACGAGCAGTACTTC.